This T cell receptor beta chain appears in the sequencing data of a study of cytomegalovirus exposure and HLA in healthy donors. With 60 Vbeta and 13 Jbeta primers, the PCR was carried out. TCRdb's copy holds only in-frame clones and misses some; the assay was immunoSEQ multiplex PCR. In total, the table holds roughly 150,000 clones. This sequence was found in a woman between 45 and 60 years old in good health and CMV-seronegative. Material: PBMCs.

CDR3 in DNA: TGCAGCGGATGGGGTTGGGGGGGTTACACTGAAGCTTTCTTT. Encoded protein: CSGWGWGGYTEAFF. The chain has TRBV29-1 and TRBJ1-1; the D gene is possibly TRBD1 (5 bases). The CDR3 contains 14 residues. In germline, CDR1 is SQVTM, CDR2 ANQGSEA. The V end lost 7 bases, the J end lost 3 bases, and 18 bases lay between the germline ends.